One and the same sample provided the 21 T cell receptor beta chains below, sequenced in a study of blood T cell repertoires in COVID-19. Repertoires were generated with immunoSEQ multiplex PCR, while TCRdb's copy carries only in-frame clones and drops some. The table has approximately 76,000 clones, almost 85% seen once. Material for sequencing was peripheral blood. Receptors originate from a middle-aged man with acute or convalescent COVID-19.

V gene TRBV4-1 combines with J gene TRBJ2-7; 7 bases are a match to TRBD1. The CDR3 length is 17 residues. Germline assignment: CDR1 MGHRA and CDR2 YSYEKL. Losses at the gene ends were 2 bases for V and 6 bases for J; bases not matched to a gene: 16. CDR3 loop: CASSQTRTGENRVEQYF. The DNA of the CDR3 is TGCGCCAGCAGCCAAACTCGTACAGGGGAGAATCGGGTCGAGCAGTACTTC.

The CDR3 region has the DNA TGTGCCAGCAGTCGCCACCGGGACAGGGTTGGCATAGGTGGAAACACCATATATTTT. Protein product: CASSRHRDRVGIGGNTIYF. The genes are TRBV27 and TRBJ1-3; 9 bases are shared with TRBD1. Germline lookup yields CDR1 MNHEY and CDR2 SMNVEV (reference sequence). V was clipped by 5 bases and J by 3 bases; unmatched bases: 17. This CDR3 is 19 amino acids long.

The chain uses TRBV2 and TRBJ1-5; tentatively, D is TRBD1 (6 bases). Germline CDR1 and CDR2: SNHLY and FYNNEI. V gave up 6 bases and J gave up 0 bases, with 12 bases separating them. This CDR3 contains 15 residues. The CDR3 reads CASRKGQSSNQPQHF. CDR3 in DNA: TGTGCCAGCAGGAAAGGACAGAGTAGCAATCAGCCCCAGCATTTT.

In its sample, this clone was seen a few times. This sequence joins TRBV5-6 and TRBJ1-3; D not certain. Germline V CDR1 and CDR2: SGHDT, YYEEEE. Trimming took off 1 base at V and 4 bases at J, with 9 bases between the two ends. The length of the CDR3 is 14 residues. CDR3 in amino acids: CASSLPAGGNTIYF. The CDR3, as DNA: TGTGCCAGCAGCTTGCCGGCAGGCGGAAACACCATATATTTT.

The DNA for the CDR3 is TGTGCCACCAGTGATTTGACGACAAATCAGCCCCAGCATTTT. The encoded protein is CATSDLTTNQPQHF. The genes are TRBV24-1 and TRBJ1-5; no clear D gene. Germline V gene sequence: CDR1 KGHDR, CDR2 SFDVKD. The V and J ends lost 0 bases and 4 bases respectively, with 6 bases between them. The CDR3 extends over 14 amino acids.

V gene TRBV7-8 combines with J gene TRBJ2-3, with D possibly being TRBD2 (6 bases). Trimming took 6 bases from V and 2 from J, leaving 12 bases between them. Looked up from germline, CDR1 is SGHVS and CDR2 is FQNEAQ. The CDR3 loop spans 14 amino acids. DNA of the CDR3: TGTGCCAGCAGAGCTGGGGGGTACACAGATACGCAGTATTTT. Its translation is CASRAGGYTDTQYF.

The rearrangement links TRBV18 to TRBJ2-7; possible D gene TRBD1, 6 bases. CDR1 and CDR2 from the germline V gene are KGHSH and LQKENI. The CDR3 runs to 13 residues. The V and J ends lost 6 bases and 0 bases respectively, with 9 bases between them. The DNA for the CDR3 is TGTGCCAGCTCCAGGGACAACTCCTACGAGCAGTACTTC. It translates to CASSRDNSYEQYF.

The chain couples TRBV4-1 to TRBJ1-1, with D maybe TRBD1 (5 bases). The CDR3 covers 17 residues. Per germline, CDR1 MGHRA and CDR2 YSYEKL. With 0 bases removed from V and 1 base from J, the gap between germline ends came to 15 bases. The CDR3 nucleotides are TGCGCCAGCAGCCAAGATAATCGGATGGGGGGGAACACTGAAGCTTTCTTT. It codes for CASSQDNRMGGNTEAFF.

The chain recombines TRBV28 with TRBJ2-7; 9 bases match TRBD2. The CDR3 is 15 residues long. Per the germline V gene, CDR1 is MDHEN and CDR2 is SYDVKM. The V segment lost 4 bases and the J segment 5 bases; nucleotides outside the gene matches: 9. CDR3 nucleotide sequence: TGTGCCAGCAGTTCGGTGACTAGCGGCGGCGACGAGCAGTACTTC. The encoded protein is CASSSVTSGGDEQYF.

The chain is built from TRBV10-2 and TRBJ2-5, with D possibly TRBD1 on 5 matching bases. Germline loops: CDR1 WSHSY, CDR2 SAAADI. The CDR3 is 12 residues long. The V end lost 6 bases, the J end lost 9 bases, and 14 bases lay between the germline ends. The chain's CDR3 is CASRAGQPPQYF. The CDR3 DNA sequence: TGCGCCAGCAGGGCAGGGCAACCTCCCCAGTACTTC.

The CDR3 protein is CASSLDSTNSPLHF. In DNA, the CDR3 is TGTGCCAGCTCACTCGACAGTACTAATTCACCCCTCCACTTT. The chain combines TRBV18 with TRBJ1-6, with D possibly matching TRBD1 (5 bases). The V end lost 4 bases, the J end lost 6 bases, and 10 bases lay between the germline ends. This CDR3 has 14 residues. Germline-derived CDR1 and CDR2 are KGHSH and LQKENI.

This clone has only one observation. The CDR3 nucleotides read TGCAGTGCTAGTGGCGGGGCCGACGAAGAGACCCAGTACTTC. This gives the protein CSASGGADEETQYF. The chain has TRBV20-1 and TRBJ2-5, with D possibly being TRBD2 (6 bases). V lost 3 bases and J 3 bases, leaving 14 bases between the germline ends. The CDR3 contains 14 residues. The V gene's germline CDR1 is DFQATT and CDR2 SNEGSKA (reference sequence).

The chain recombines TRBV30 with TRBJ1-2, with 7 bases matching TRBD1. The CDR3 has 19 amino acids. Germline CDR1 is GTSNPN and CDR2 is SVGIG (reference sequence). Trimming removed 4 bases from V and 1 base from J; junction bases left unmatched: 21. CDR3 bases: TGTGCCTGGACCCGACTGTGGGGACAGCCAAGTAAGGTTAACTATGGCTACACCTTC. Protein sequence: CAWTRLWGQPSKVNYGYTF.

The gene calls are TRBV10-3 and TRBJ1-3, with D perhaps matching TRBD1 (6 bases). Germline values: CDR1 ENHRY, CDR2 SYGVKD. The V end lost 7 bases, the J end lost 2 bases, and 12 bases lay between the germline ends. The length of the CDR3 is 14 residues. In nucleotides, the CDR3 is TGTGCCATCACCAGACAGGAAACTGGAAACACCATATATTTT. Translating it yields CAITRQETGNTIYF.

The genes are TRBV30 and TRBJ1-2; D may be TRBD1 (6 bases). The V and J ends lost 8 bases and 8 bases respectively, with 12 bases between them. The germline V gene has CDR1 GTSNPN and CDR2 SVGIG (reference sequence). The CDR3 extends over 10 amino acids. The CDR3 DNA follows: TGTGCCGCAGGGGAGGGCGGCTACACCTTC. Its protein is CAAGEGGYTF. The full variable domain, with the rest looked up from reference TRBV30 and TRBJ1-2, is SQTIHQWPATLVQPVGSPLSLECTVEGTSNPNLYWYRQAAGRGLQLLFYSVGIGQISSEVPQNLSASRPQDRQFILSSKKLLLSDSGFYLCAAGEGGYTFGSGTRLTVV.

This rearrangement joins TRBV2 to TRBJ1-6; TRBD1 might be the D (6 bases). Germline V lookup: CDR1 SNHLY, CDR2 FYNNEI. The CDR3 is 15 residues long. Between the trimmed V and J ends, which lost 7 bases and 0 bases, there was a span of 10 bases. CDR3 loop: CASIQGSSYNSPLHF. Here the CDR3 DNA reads TGTGCCAGCATCCAGGGGAGCTCCTATAATTCACCCCTCCACTTT.

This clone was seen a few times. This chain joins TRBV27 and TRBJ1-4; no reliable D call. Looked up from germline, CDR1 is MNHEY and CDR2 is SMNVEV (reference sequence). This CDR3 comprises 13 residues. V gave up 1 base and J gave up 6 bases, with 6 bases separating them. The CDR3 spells CASSLWQDEKLFF. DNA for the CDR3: TGTGCCAGCAGTTTATGGCAGGATGAAAAACTGTTTTTT.

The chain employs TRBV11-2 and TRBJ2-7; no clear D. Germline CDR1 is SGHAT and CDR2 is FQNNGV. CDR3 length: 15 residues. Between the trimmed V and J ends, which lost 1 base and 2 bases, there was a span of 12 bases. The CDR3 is CASSLAPGFTYEQYF. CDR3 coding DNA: TGTGCCAGCAGCTTAGCCCCCGGGTTCACCTACGAGCAGTACTTC.

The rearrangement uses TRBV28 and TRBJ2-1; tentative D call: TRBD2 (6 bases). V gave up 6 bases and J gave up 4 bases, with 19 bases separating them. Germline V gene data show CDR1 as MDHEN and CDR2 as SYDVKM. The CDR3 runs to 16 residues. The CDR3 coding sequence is TGTGCCAGCAGCCCTGGGGTAGCGGCCCAATACAATGAGCAGTTCTTC. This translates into CASSPGVAAQYNEQFF.

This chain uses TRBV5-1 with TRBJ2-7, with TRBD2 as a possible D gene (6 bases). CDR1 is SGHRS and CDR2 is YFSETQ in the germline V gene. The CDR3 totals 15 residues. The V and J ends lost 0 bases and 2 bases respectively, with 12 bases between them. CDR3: CASSLGLGGAYEQYF. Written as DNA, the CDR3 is TGCGCCAGCAGCTTGGGTCTGGGGGGAGCCTACGAGCAGTACTTC.

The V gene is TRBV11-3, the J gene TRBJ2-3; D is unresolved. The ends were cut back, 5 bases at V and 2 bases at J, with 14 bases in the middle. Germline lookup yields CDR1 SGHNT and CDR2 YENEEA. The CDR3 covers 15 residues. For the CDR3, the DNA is TGTGCCAGCAGCCCCGATGGCGGAACCACAGATACGCAGTATTTT. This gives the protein CASSPDGGTTDTQYF.